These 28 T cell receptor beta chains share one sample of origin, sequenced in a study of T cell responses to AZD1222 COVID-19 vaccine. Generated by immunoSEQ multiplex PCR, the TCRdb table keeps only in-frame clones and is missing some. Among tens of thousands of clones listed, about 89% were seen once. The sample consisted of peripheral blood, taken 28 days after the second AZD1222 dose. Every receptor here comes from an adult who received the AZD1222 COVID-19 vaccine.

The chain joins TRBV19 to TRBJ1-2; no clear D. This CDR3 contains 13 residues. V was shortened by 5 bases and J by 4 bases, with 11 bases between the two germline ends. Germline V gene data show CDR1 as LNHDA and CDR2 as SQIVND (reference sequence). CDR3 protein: CASSPATSYGYTF. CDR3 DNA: TGTGCCAGTAGTCCCGCTACGAGCTATGGCTACACCTTC.

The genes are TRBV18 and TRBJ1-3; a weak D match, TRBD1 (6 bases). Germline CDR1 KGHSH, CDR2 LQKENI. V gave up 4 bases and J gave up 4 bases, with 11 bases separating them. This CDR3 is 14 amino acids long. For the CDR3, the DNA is TGTGCCAGCTCACAGGGACAAGAAGGAAACACCATATATTTT. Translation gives CASSQGQEGNTIYF.

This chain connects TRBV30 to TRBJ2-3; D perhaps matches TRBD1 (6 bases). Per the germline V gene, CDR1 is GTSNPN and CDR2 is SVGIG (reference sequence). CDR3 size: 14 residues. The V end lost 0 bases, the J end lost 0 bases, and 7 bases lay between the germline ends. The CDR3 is CAWSVGASTDTQYF. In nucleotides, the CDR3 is TGTGCCTGGAGTGTGGGGGCCAGCACAGATACGCAGTATTTT. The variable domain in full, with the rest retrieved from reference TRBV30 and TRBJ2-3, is SQTIHQWPATLVQPVGSPLSLECTVEGTSNPNLYWYRQAAGRGLQLLFYSVGIGQISSEVPQNLSASRPQDRQFILSSKKLLLSDSGFYLCAWSVGASTDTQYFGPGTRLTVL.

The CDR3 is CASRRQGIRGLSPLHF. CDR3 DNA sequence: TGTGCCAGCAGGCGACAGGGGATACGAGGGCTTTCACCCCTCCACTTT. V gene TRBV5-6 combines with J gene TRBJ1-6; 8 bases map to TRBD1. V dropped 5 bases and J dropped 9; count of bases not matched to a gene: 13. The V gene's germline CDR1 is SGHDT and CDR2 YYEEEE. This CDR3 is built from 16 residues.

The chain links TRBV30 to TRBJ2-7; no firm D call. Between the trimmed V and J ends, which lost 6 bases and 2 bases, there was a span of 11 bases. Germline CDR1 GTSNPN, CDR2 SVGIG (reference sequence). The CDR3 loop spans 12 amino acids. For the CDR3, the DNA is TGTGCCTGCAGACCAGGAGCCTACGAGCAGTACTTC. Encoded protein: CACRPGAYEQYF. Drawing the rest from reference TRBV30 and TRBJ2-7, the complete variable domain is SQTIHQWPATLVQPVGSPLSLECTVEGTSNPNLYWYRQAAGRGLQLLFYSVGIGQISSEVPQNLSASRPQDRQFILSSKKLLLSDSGFYLCACRPGAYEQYFGPGTRLTVT.

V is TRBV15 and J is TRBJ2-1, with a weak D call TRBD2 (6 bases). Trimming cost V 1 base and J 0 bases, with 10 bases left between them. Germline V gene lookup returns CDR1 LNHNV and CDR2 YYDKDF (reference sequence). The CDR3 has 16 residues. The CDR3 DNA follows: TGTGCCACCAGCAGAGTTCCCGGGAGCTCCTACAATGAGCAGTTCTTC. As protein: CATSRVPGSSYNEQFF.

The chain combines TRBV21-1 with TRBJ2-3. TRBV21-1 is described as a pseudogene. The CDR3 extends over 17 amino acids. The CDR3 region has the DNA TGTGCCAGCAGCAAAAGAGGGGACGGGGAGTTCTCAGATACGCAGTATTTT. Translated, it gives CASSKRGDGEFSDTQYF.

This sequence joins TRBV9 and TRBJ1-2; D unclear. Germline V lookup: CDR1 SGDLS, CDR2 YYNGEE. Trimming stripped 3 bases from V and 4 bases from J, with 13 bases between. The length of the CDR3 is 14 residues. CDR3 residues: CASSGPGVGYGYTF. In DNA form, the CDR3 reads TGTGCCAGCAGCGGTCCAGGCGTTGGCTATGGCTACACCTTC.

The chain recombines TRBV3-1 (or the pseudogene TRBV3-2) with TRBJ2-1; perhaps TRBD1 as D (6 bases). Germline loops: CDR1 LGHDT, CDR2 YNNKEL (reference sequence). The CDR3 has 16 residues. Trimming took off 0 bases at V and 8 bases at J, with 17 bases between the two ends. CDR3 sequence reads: CASSQEGGPSEDEQFF. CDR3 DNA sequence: TGTGCCAGCAGCCAAGAAGGGGGTCCAAGTGAGGATGAGCAGTTCTTC.

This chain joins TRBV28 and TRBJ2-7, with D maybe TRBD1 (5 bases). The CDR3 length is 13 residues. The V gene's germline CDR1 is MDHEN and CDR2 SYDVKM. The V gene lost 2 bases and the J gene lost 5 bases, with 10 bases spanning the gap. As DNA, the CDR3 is TGTGCCAGCAGTTTAATAGGGGAAGACGAGCAGTACTTC. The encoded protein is CASSLIGEDEQYF.

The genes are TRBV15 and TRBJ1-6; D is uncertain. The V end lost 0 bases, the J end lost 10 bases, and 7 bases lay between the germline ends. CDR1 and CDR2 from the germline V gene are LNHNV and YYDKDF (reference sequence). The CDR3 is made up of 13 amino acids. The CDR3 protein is CATSRDRVSPLHF. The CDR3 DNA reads TGTGCCACCAGCAGAGATCGGGTGTCACCCCTCCACTTT.

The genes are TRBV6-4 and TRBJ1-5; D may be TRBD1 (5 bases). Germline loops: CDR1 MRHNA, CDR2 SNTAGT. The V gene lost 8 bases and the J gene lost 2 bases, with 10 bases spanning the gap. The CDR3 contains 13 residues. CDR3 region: CASGWGGNQPQHF. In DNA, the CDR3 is TGTGCCAGCGGTTGGGGCGGCAATCAGCCCCAGCATTTT.

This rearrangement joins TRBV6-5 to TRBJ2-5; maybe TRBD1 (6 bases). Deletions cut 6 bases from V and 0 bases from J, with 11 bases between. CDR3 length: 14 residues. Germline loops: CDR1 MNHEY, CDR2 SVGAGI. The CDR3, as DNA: TGTGCCAGCAGGAGAGGGACAAACCAAGAGACCCAGTACTTC. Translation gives CASRRGTNQETQYF.

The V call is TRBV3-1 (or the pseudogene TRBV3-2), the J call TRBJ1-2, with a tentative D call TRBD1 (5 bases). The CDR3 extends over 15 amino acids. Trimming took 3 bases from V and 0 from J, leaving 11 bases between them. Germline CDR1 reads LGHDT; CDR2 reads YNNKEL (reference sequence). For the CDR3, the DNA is TGTGCCAGCAGCCATCGACAGAGTGCTAACTATGGCTACACCTTC. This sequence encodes CASSHRQSANYGYTF.

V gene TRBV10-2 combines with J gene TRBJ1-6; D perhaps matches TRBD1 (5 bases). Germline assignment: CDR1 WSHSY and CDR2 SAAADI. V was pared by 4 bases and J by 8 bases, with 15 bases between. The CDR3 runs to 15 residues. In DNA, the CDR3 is TGCGCCAGCAGTGGAACCGGGACCAAGTATTCACCCCTCCACTTT. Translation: CASSGTGTKYSPLHF.

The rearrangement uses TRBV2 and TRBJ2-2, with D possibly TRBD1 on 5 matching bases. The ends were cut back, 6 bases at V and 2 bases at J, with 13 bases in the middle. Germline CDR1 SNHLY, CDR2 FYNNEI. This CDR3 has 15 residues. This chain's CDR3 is CASRADRLNTGELFF. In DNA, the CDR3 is TGTGCCAGCAGGGCCGACAGACTCAACACCGGGGAGCTGTTTTTT.

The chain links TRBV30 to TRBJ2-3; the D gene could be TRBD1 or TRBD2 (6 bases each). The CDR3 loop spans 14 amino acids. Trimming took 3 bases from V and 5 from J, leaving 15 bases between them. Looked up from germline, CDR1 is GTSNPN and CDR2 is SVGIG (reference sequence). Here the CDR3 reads CAWRRRGAGDTQYF. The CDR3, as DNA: TGTGCCTGGAGACGTAGGGGGGCGGGAGATACGCAGTATTTT.

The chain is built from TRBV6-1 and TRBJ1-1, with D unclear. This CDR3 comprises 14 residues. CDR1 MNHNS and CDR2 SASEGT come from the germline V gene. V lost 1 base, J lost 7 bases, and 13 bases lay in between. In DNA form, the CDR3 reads TGTGCCAGCAGTGAAGGGCCAGAGTTTGGTGAAGCTTTCTTT. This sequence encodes CASSEGPEFGEAFF.

The CDR3 nucleotides read TGTGCCAGCAGTCTCTATGGCTACACCTTC. Protein product: CASSLYGYTF. The rearrangement links TRBV6-5 to TRBJ1-2; D is ambiguous. This CDR3 contains 10 residues. The V and J ends lost 5 bases and 4 bases respectively, with 2 bases between them. The germline CDR1 and CDR2 sequences are MNHEY and SVGAGI.

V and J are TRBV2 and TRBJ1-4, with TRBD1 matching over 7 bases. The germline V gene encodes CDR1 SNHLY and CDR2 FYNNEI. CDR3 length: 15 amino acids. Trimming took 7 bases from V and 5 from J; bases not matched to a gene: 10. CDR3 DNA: TGTGCCAGCAACAGACAGGGATCAAGGAATGAAAAACTGTTTTTT. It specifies CASNRQGSRNEKLFF.

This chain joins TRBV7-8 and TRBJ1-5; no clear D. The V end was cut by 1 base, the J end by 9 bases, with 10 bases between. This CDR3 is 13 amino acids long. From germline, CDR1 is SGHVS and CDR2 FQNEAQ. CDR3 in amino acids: CASSLERPGPQHF. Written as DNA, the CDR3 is TGTGCCAGCAGCTTAGAGAGGCCGGGGCCCCAGCATTTT.

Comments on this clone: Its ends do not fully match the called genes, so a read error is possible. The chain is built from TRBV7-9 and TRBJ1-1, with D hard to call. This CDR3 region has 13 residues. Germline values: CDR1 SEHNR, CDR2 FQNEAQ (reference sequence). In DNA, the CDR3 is TGTGCCAGCAGTCAAGCGGGAGGTTCGGGAGGTTGGTTT. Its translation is CASSQAGGSGGWF.

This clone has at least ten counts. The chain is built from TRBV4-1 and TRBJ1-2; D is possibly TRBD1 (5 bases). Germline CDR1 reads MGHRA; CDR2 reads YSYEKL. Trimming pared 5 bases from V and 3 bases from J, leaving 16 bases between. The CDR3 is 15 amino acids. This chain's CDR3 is CASSYLRRGDYGYTF. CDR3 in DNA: TGCGCCAGCAGCTATCTCAGGCGGGGGGACTATGGCTACACCTTC.

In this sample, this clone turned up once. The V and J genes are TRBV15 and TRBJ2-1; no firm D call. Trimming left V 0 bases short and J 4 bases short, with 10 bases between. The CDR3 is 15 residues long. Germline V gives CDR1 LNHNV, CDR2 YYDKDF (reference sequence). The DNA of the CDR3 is TGTGCCACCAGCAGAGATGGGCGCCAATACAATGAGCAGTTCTTC. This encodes CATSRDGRQYNEQFF.

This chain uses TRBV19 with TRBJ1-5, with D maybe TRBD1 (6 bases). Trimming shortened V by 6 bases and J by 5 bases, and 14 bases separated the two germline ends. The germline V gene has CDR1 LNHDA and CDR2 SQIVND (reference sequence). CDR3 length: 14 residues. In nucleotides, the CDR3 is TGTGCCAGTAGCCTAACAGGGTGGGATCAGCCCCAGCATTTT. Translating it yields CASSLTGWDQPQHF.

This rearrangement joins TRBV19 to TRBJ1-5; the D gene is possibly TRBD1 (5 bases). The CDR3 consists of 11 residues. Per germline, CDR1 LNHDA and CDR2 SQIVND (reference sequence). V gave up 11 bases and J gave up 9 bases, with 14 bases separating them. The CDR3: CASGDRGPQHF. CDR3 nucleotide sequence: TGTGCCTCGGGGGACCGAGGGCCCCAGCATTTT.

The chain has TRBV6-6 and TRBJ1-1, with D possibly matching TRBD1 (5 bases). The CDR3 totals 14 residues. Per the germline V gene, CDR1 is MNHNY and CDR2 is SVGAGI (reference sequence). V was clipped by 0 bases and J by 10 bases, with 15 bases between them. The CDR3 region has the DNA TGTGCCAGCAGTTACTCGAGGACCCCCCAGGGAGCTTTCTTT. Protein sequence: CASSYSRTPQGAFF.

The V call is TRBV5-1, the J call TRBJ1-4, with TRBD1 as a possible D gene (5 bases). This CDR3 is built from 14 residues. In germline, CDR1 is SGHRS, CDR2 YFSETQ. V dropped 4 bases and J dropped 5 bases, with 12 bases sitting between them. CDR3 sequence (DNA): TGCGCCAGCAGCAACCGGGACCCCAATGAAAAACTGTTTTTT. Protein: CASSNRDPNEKLFF.